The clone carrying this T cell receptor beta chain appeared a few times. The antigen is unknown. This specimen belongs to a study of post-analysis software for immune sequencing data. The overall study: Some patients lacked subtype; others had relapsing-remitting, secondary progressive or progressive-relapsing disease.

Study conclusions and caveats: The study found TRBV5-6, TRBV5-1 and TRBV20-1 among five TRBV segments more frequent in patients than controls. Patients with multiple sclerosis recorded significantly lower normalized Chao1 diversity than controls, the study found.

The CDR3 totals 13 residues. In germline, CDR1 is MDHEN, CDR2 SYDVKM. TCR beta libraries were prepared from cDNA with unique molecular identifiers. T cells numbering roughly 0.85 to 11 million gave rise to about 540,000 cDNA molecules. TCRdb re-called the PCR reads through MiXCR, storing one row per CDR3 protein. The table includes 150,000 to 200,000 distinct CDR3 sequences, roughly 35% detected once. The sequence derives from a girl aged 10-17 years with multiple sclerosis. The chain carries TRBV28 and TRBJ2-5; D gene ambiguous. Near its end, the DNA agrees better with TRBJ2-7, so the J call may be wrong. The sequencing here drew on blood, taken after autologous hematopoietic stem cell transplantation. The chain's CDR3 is CASNSLPRIEQYF. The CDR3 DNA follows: TGTGCCAGCAACTCCCTCCCCCGGATCGAGCAGTACTTC.